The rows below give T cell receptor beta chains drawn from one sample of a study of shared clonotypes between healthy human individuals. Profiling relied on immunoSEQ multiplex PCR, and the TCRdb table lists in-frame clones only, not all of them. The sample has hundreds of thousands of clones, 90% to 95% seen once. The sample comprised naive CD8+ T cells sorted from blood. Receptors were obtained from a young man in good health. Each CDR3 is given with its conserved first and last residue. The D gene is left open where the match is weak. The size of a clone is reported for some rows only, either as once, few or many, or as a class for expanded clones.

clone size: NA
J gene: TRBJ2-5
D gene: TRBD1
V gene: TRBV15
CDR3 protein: CATSRDLFLFRQGAVETQYF
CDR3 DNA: TGTGCCACCAGCAGAGATTTATTTTTGTTCAGACAGGGGGCCGTCGAGACCCAGTACTTC

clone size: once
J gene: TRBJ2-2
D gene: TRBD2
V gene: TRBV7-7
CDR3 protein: CASSRTSGRTTGELFF
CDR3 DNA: TGTGCTAGCAGTAGGACTAGCGGGAGGACCACCGGGGAGCTGTTTTTT

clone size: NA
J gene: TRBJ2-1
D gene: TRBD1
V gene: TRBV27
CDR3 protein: CASSGTALYNEQFF
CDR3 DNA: TGTGCCAGCAGTGGGACAGCTCTATACAATGAGCAGTTCTTC

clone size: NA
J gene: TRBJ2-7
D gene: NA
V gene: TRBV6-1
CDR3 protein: CASSLTREGYEQYF
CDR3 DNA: TGTGCCAGCAGTCTCACTCGGGAAGGCTACGAGCAGTACTTC

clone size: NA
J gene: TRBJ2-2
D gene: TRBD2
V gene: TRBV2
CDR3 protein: CASSEWLAGVVDTGELFF
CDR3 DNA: TGTGCCAGCAGTGAATGGCTAGCGGGAGTTGTCGACACCGGGGAGCTGTTTTTT

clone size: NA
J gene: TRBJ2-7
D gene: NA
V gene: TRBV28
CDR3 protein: CASSSVGSYEQYF
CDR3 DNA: TGTGCCAGCAGTTCCGTAGGTTCCTACGAGCAGTACTTC

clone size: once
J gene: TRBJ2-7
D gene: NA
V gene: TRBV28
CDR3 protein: CASSAGYEQYF
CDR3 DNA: TGTGCCAGCTCCGCAGGGTACGAGCAGTACTTC

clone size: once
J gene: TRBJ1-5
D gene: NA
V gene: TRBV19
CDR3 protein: CASSMQGFSNQPQHF
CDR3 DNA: TGTGCCAGTAGTATGCAGGGTTTCAGCAATCAGCCCCAGCATTTT

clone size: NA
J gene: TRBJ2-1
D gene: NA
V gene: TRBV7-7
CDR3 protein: CASSLVEDNEQFF
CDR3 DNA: TGTGCCAGCAGCTTAGTGGAGGACAATGAGCAGTTCTTC

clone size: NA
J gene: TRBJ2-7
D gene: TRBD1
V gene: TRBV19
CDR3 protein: CASSGDRVPYEQYF
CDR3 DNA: TGTGCCAGTAGTGGCGACAGGGTCCCCTACGAGCAGTACTTC

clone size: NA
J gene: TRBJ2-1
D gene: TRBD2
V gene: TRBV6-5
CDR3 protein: CASSLLAEHNEQFF
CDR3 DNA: TGTGCCAGCAGTTTACTAGCGGAGCACAATGAGCAGTTCTTC

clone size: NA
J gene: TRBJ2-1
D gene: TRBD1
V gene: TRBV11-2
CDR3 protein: CASSLDPPTGGSYNEQFF
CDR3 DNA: TGTGCCAGCAGCTTAGATCCCCCGACAGGGGGCTCCTACAATGAGCAGTTCTTC

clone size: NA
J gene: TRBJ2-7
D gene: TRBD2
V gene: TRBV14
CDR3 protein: CASSQFVSGSGEQYF
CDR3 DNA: TGTGCCAGCAGCCAGTTCGTTAGCGGGAGTGGGGAGCAGTACTTC

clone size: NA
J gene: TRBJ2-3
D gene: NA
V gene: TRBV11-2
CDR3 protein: CASSPREAKSSDTQYF
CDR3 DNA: TGTGCCAGCAGCCCCAGAGAGGCGAAATCATCAGATACGCAGTATTTT

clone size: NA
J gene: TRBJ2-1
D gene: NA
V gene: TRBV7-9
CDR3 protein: CASSDETSYNEQFF
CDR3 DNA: TGTGCCAGCAGCGACGAGACCTCCTACAATGAGCAGTTCTTC

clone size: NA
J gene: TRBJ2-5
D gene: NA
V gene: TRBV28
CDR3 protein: CASSDGLQETQYF
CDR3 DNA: TGTGCCAGCAGCGACGGGTTGCAAGAGACCCAGTACTTC

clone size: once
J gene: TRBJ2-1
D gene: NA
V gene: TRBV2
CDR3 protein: CASLPAGPQFGEQFF
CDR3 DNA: TGTGCCAGCCTCCCGGCGGGACCCCAATTTGGTGAGCAGTTCTTC

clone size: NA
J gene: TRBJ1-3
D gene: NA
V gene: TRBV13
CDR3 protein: CASSLGLGGNTIYF
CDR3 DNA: TGTGCCAGCAGCTTAGGATTGGGCGGAAACACCATATATTTT

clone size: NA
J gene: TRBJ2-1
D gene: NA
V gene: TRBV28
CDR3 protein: CASSLLAGRGPKSASSYNEQFF
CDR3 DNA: TGTGCCAGCAGTTTACTGGCGGGACGGGGACCCAAATCAGCTAGCTCCTACAATGAGCAGTTCTTC

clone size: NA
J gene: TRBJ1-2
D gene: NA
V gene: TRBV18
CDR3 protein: CASSPPVPGRDGYTF
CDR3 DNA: TGTGCCAGCTCACCACCCGTGCCGGGAAGGGATGGCTACACCTTC

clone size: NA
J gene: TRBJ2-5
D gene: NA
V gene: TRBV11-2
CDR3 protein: CASSLARTVGAETQYF
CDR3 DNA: TGTGCCAGCAGCTTAGCCCGGACCGTGGGGGCGGAGACCCAGTACTTC

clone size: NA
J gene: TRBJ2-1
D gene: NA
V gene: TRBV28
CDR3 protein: CASRSELYNEQFF
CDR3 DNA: TGTGCCAGCAGATCCGAGTTATACAATGAGCAGTTCTTC

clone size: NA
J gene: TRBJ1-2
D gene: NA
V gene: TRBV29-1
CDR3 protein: CSVDSGYSGYTF
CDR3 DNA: TGCAGCGTTGATAGCGGGTATTCGGGCTACACCTTC

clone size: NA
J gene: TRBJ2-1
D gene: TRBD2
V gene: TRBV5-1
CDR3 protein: CASSAGLAEFNNEQFF
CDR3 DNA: TGCGCCAGCAGCGCGGGCCTAGCGGAGTTTAACAATGAGCAGTTCTTC

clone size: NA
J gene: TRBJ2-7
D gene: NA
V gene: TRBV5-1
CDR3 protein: CASSLAGASYEQYF
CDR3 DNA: TGCGCCAGCAGCTTGGCTGGCGCCTCCTACGAGCAGTACTTC

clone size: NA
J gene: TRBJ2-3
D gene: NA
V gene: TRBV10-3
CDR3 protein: CAISELRDTDTQYF
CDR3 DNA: TGTGCCATCAGTGAGTTGCGGGACACAGATACGCAGTATTTT

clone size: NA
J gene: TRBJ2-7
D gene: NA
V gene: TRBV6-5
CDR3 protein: CASSYSNTYEQYF
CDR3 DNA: TGTGCCAGCAGTTACTCGAACACCTACGAGCAGTACTTC

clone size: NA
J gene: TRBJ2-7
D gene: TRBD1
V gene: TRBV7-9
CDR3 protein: CASSSTGTGDYEQYF
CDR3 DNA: TGTGCCAGCAGCTCGACCGGGACAGGGGACTACGAGCAGTACTTC

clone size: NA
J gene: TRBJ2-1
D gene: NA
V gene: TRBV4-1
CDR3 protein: CASSTGGFNEQFF
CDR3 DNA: TGCGCCAGCAGTACAGGTGGGTTCAATGAGCAGTTCTTC

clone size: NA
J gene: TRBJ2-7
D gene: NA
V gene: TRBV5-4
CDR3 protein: CATHGETAEQYF
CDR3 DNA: TGTGCCACCCACGGGGAAACTGCCGAGCAGTACTTC

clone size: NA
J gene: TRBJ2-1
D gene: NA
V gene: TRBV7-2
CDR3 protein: CASSLSGASSYNEQFF
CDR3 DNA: TGTGCCAGCAGCCTCTCTGGGGCGAGCTCCTACAATGAGCAGTTCTTC